This paragraph reports one TCR beta chain. Its cognate antigen is unknown. These data are taken from a study of T cell responses to AZD1222 COVID-19 vaccine. General study findings and limits: Per reports, nearly half of all spike-specific TCRs target regions that are unmutated in variants.

Sequencing was performed with immunoSEQ multiplex PCR; in TCRdb, only in-frame clones are kept and a portion is missing. The repertoire consists of about 99,000 clones, with about 93% occurring once and the leading ten covering approximately 5%. Germline V CDR1 and CDR2: WNHNN, SYGVQD (reference sequence). The CDR3 is 11 residues long. V lost 3 bases and J 6 bases, leaving 2 bases between the germline ends. The origin of this receptor is an adult in good health. This specimen consisted of peripheral blood, obtained on day 0 of AZD1222 vaccination. The rearrangement links TRBV10-1 to TRBJ2-2, with D unresolved. The CDR3 bases are TGCGCCAGCAGTGATGCCGGGGAGCTGTTTTTT. Its protein is CASSDAGELFF.